This paragraph covers one T cell receptor beta chain sequence. Its antigen is not identified. The protocol was immunoSEQ multiplex PCR, while the TCRdb copy is restricted to in-frame clones and leaves out a portion. Of roughly 680,000 clones detected, roughly 90% appear once; the ten largest clones hold around 1.5%. The data stem from a study of Ad26.COV2.S vaccination and SARS-CoV-2 variants. As for the study in general: Intramuscularly, Ad26.COV2.S was given either once or twice, 56 days apart.

Study-wide results and limits: TCR breadth and depth analyses may have underestimated total T cell responses. Marked by substantial breadth, spike-specific CD8+ and CD4+ T cell responses were reportedly seen after vaccination. Participants given vaccine showed non-spike TCR breadth similar to that of placebo recipients.

Treatment in this sample: roughly 19 received Ad26.COV2.S at low or high dose, single or two shots; about five received placebo; per-sample allocation not given. Each sample was drawn 63 days after the first injection (of vaccine or placebo). Sequences were derived from peripheral blood, sampled in a trial of Ad26.COV2.S vaccine versus placebo. The source is a person aged 18-65 years who received the Ad26.COV2.S COVID-19 vaccine or a placebo.

CDR3 in DNA: TGTGCCAGCAGCTTGGAGACAGCCGGGGAGCTGTTTTTT. Translated, it gives CASSLETAGELFF. This chain connects TRBV5-4 to TRBJ2-2; a possible D gene is TRBD1 (5 bases). The CDR3 length is 13 residues. With 0 bases removed from V and 6 bases from J, the gap between germline ends came to 6 bases. The germline CDR1 and CDR2 sequences are SGHNT and YYREEE (reference sequence).